This T cell receptor beta chain derives from a study of PD-1 blockade in classical Hodgkin lymphoma. Whole-study findings and limits: It was CD4+ TCR diversity, not CD8+, that rose significantly by C4D1. What caused the repertoire differences, perhaps disease activity or prior therapy, remains undefined.

Trimming left V 4 bases short and J 4 bases short, with 20 bases between. The CDR3 is 16 amino acids. From germline, CDR1 is SGHNT and CDR2 YYREEE (reference sequence). All patients relapsed after autologous stem cell transplantation, and brentuximab vedotin exposure varied. Generated by immunoSEQ multiplex PCR, the TCRdb table keeps only in-frame clones and is missing some. This sample has approximately 100,000 clones; approximately 92% occur once, and the top ten carry 2.5% to 3.5%. Of note for this clone: Its antigen is unidentified.

This chain connects TRBV5-4 to TRBJ1-2, with D perhaps matching TRBD1 (6 bases). The clonotype was recovered from a human donor with classical Hodgkin lymphoma. Sequenced here: peripheral blood mononuclear cells (PBMCs), sampled at baseline. CDR3: CASSLLWGGNSYGYTF. In DNA form, the CDR3 reads TGTGCCAGCAGCCTGCTTTGGGGGGGCAATTCCTATGGCTACACCTTC.